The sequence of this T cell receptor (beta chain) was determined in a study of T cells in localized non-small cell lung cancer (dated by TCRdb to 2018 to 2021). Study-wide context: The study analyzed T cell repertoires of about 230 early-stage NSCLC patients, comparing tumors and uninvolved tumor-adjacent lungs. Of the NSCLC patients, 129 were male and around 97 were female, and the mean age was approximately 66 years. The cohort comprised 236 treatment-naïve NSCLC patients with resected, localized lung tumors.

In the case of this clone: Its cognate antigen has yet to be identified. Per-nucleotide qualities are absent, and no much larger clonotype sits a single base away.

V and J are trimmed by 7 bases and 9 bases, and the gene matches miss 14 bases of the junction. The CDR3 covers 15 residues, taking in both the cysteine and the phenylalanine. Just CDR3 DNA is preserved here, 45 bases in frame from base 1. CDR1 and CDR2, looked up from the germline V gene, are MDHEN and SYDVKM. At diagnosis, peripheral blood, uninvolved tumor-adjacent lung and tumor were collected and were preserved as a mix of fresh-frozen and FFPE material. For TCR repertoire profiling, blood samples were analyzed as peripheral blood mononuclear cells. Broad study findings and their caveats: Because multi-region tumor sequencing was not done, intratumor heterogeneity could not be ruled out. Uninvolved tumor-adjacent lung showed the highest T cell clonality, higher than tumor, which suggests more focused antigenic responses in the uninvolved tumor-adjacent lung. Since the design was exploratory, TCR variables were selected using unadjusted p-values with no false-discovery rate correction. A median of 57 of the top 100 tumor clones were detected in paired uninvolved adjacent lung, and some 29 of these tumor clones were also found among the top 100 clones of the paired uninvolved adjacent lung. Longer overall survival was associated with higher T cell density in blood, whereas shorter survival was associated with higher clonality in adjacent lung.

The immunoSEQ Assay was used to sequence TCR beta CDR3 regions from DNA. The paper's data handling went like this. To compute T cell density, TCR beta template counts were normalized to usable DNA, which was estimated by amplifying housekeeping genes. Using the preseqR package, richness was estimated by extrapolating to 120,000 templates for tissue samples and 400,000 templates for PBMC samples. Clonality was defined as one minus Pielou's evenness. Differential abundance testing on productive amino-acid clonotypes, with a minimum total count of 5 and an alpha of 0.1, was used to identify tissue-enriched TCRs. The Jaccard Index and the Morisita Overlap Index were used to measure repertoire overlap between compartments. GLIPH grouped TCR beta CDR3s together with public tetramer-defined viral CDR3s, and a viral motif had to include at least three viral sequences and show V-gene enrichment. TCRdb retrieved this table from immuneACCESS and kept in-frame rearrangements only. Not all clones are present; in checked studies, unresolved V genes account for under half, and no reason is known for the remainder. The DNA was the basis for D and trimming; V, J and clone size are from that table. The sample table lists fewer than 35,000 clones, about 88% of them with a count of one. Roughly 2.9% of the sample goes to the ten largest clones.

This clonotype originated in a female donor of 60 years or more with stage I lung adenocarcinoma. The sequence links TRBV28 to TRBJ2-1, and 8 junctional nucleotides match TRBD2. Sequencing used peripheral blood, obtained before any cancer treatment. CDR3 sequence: CASTSGGRAGGEQFF. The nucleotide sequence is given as TGTGCCAGCACCTCGGGGGGGAGGGCCGGAGGTGAGCAGTTCTTC.